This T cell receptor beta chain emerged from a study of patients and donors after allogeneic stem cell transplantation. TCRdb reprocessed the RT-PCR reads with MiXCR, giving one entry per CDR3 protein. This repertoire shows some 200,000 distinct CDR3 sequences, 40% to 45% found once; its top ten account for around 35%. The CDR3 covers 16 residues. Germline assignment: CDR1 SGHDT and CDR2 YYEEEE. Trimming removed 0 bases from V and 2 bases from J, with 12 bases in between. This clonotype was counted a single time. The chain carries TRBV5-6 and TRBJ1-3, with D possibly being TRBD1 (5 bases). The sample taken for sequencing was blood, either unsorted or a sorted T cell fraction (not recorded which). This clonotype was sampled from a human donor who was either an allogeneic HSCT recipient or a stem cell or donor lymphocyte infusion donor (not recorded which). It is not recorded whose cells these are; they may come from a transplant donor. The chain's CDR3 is CASSLVRDFAGNTIYF. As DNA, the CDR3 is TGTGCCAGCAGCTTGGTAAGGGACTTTGCTGGAAACACCATATATTTT.